This paragraph reports one T cell receptor (beta chain). Its target antigen remains unknown. Nothing much larger sits one base from this clone, and base qualities are not available. V is trimmed back by 2 bases and J by 5 bases, and the junction contains 6 bases that no gene match accounts for. CDR1 and CDR2, per the germline V gene, are SGHTA and FQGNSA. The cysteine opens and the phenylalanine closes a CDR3 of 14 amino acids. Only CDR3 DNA remains: 42 bases, in frame from the first base. The meaning of the sample's treatment or condition label: 15 to 20 received Ad26.COV2.S at low or high dose, single or two shots; several received placebo; per-sample allocation not given. Repertoires of vaccine and placebo recipients were sequenced from samples taken on day 63 after the first injection. Cohort 1b enrolled about two dozen adults aged 18-55 years at a single site in Boston, USA, between 29 July and 7 August 2020. As a vaccine, Ad26.COV2.S was a replication-incompetent adenovirus type 26 vector that expressed a prefusion-stabilized SARS-CoV-2 spike protein derived from the original Wuhan strain.

The immunoSEQ Assay was used to sequence TCRbeta CDR3 regions. After extraction, genomic DNA underwent amplification by bias-controlled multiplex PCR, followed by high-throughput sequencing. The published analysis was carried out like this. To quantify the absolute abundance of every unique TCRbeta CDR3 region, sequences were collapsed and filtered. T cell fraction was estimated by normalizing TCRbeta template counts to usable DNA, with usable DNA measured through amplification of reference genes found in all nucleated cells. Repertoire TCRs were annotated as SARS-CoV-2-specific by exact matching of V gene, CDR3 amino acid sequence and J gene to a known reactive TCR set. The reference SARS-CoV-2 TCR set was derived from MIRA and filtered for enrichment in COVID-19-positive ImmuneCODE repertoires, a step that removed public or cross-reactive TCRs. Using the MIRA antigens, annotated TCRs were further analysed by specific ORF or by position within an ORF. Depth was the summed frequency of annotated unique rearrangements, while breadth was defined as annotated unique rearrangements over total unique productive rearrangements. Group comparisons of TCR breadth used two-sided Wilcoxon rank-sum tests. TCRdb mirrors the immuneACCESS table, restricted to in-frame sequences. Some clones are absent from its copies; in checked studies, under half trace to an unresolved V gene, and the reason for the others is unknown. V, J and clone size reflect that table, while D and trimming were determined from the DNA. The sample table records 360,000 or so clones; approximately 89% of these occur just once. Together, the top ten hold over 1.5% of the sample.

The sample belongs to a study of Ad26.COV2.S vaccination and SARS-CoV-2 variants (TCRdb year 2021). Some background on the complete study: Vaccine-arm donors were drawn from COV1001, a multicentre, randomized, double-blind, placebo-controlled phase I-IIa trial of Ad26.COV2.S in healthy adults. TCRbeta repertoire sequencing was used to assess the specificity and breadth of SARS-CoV-2-reactive T cell receptors after Ad26.COV2.S vaccination. A total of 32 samples were included in the TCR-sequenced set, comprising roughly 19 Ad26.COV2.S vaccine recipients, 5 placebo recipients and 8 SARS-CoV-2 convalescent individuals. Throughout the experiments and outcome assessment, investigators stayed blinded to trial group allocation. Participants in the trial were split at random into five groups of five each, receiving low-dose or high-dose Ad26.COV2.S once or twice, or else placebo on both occasions. Ad26.COV2.S was administered intramuscularly at 5 x 10^10 or 1 x 10^11 viral particles, either as a single shot or as two shots given 56 days apart. Broad study findings and their caveats: Vaccine and placebo recipients had similar non-spike TCR breadth, a finding consistent with the vaccine containing only spike. The authors noted that total T cell responses may have been underestimated by the TCR breadth and depth analyses. The study lacked the statistical power to compare responses across vaccine doses or regimens. Ad26.COV2.S recipients had higher spike-specific TCR breadth than placebo recipients (P = 0.0014). Substantial breadth of spike-specific CD8+ and CD4+ T cell responses was reported after vaccination.

The sequence links TRBV7-2 to TRBJ2-7; TRBD2 matches 7 bases in the middle. The receptor was derived from a person between 18 and 65 years old who received the Ad26.COV2.S COVID-19 vaccine or a placebo. The material sequenced was peripheral blood, taken in a trial of Ad26.COV2.S vaccine versus placebo. The CDR3: CASSLWGRANEQYF. The nucleotide sequence is given as TGTGCCAGCAGCTTATGGGGGAGGGCCAACGAGCAGTACTTC.